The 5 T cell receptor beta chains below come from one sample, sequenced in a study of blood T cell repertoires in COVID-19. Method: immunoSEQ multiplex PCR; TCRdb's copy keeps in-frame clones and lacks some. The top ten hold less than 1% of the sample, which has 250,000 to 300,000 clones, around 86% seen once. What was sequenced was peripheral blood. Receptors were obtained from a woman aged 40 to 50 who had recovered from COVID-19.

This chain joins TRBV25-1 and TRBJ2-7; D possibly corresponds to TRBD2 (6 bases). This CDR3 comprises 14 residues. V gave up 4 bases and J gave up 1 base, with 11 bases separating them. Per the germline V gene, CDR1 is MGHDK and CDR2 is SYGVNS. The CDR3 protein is CASSGPRGSYEQYF. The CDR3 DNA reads TGTGCCAGCAGTGGGCCCCGGGGGTCCTACGAGCAGTACTTC.

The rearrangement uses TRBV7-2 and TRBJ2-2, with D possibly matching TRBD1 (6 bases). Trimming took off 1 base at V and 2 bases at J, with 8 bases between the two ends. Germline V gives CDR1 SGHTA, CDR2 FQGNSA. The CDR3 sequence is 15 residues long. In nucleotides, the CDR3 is TGTGCCAGCAGCTTAGGGACAGTCAACACCGGGGAGCTGTTTTTT. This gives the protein CASSLGTVNTGELFF.

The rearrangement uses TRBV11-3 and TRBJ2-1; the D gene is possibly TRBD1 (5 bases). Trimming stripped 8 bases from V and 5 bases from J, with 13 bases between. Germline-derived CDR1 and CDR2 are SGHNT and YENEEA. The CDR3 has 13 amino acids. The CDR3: CASAKGLDNEQFF. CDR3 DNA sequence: TGTGCCAGCGCCAAGGGGCTGGACAATGAGCAGTTCTTC.

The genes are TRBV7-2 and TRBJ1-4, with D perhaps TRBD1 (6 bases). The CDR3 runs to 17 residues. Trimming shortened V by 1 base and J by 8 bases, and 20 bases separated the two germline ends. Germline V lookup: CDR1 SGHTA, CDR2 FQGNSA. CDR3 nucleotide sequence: TGTGCCAGCAGCTTAGTCGGGCAGGGGCTAATCGGAGAAAAACTGTTTTTT. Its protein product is CASSLVGQGLIGEKLFF. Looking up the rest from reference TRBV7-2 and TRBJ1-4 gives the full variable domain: GAGVSQSPSNKVTEKGKDVELRCDPISGHTALYWYRQSLGQGLEFLIYFQGNSAPDKSGLPSDRFSAERTGGSVSTLTIQRTQQEDSAVYLCASSLVGQGLIGEKLFFGSGTQLSVL.

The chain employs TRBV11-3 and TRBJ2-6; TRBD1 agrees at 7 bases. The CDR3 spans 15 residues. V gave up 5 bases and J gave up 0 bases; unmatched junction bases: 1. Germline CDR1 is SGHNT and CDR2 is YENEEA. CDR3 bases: TGTGCCAGCAGCCGACAGGGCTCTGGGGCCAACGTCCTGACTTTC. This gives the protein CASSRQGSGANVLTF.